These 3 T cell receptor beta chains were all obtained from the same sample, sequenced in a study of tumor-infiltrating lymphocytes in localized non-small cell lung cancer. Method: immunoSEQ multiplex PCR; TCRdb's copy keeps in-frame clones and lacks some. The sample lists fewer than 11,000 clones, 60% occurring once. The sequencing sample was made of uninvolved lung tissue not adjacent to the tumor. These receptor sequences come from a human donor with non-small cell lung cancer.

V gene TRBV28 combines with J gene TRBJ2-7; 8 bases agree with TRBD1. The CDR3 sequence is 17 residues long. Trimming cost V 4 bases and J 3 bases; bases outside gene matches: 14. Germline CDR1 MDHEN, CDR2 SYDVKM. Here the CDR3 reads CASSYSLGQGRLYEQYF. CDR3 DNA: TGTGCCAGCAGTTATTCCCTCGGACAGGGACGGCTCTACGAGCAGTACTTC.

With regard to this clone: An end of the junction does not agree with germline; a read error may underlie this. This chain links TRBV7-7 with TRBJ2-3, with a possible D match to TRBD2 (6 bases). The CDR3 totals 15 residues. CDR1 and CDR2 (germline): SSHAT, FNYEAQ (reference sequence). The CDR3 loop is CASSLGLASTDTQYF. CDR3 bases: TGTGCTAGCAGCTTAGGGCTAGCGAGCACAGATACGCAGTATTTT.

The chain has TRBV9 and TRBJ2-1; the D is unclear. Germline V gene lookup returns CDR1 SGDLS and CDR2 YYNGEE. Trimming left V 0 bases short and J 10 bases short, with 20 bases between. The CDR3 contains 16 residues. The CDR3 coding sequence is TGTGCCAGCAGCGTAGAACCCTCTAGTTCCTCAAGGGAGCAGTTCTTC. Translation: CASSVEPSSSSREQFF.